Following are 4 T cell receptor beta chains from one sample sequenced in a study of CD4 T cells in relation to SARS-CoV-2 and coronaviruses. Repertoires were generated with immunoSEQ multiplex PCR, while TCRdb's copy carries only in-frame clones and drops some. Among more than 15,000 clones listed, 60% to 80% were seen once. What these receptors recognize is not known. CD4+ T cells from unexposed donors were obtained before the COVID-19 pandemic (2011-2018). CD4+ T cells were isolated from the cells after around 9 days of culture. Input material: CD4+ T cells from PBMCs, cultured in vitro. These receptors were collected from a human donor in good health.

The chain uses TRBV6-6 and TRBJ2-5, with TRBD2 as a possible D gene (5 bases). Germline V gene lookup returns CDR1 MNHNY and CDR2 SVGAGI (reference sequence). The V end was cut by 4 bases, the J end by 3 bases, with 6 bases between. The CDR3 spans 12 residues. CDR3 region: CASSWGEETQYF. CDR3 DNA: TGTGCCAGCAGTTGGGGAGAAGAGACCCAGTACTTC.

The chain is built from TRBV27 and TRBJ2-3, with D possibly being TRBD1 or TRBD2 (6 bases each). The CDR3 length is 17 residues. Germline V gene lookup returns CDR1 MNHEY and CDR2 SMNVEV (reference sequence). V lost 0 bases and J lost 6, with 19 bases in between. The CDR3 reads CASSLSGPVRGADTQYF. CDR3 coding DNA: TGTGCCAGCAGTTTATCGGGCCCGGTAAGGGGGGCGGATACGCAGTATTTT.

Only a few counts were recorded for this clone. The chain recombines TRBV9 with TRBJ2-1; D is perhaps TRBD2 (6 bases). Trimming shortened V by 3 bases and J by 4 bases, and 11 bases separated the two germline ends. The CDR3 is made up of 14 amino acids. Germline V gives CDR1 SGDLS, CDR2 YYNGEE. The CDR3 loop reads CASSDGTRYNEQFF. Here the CDR3 DNA reads TGTGCCAGCAGCGACGGGACTCGGTACAATGAGCAGTTCTTC.

V is TRBV19 and J is TRBJ1-6; TRBD1 matches 9 bases. V lost 8 bases, J lost 5 bases, and 4 bases stayed unmatched. The germline gives CDR1 LNHDA, CDR2 SQIVND (reference sequence). CDR3 length: 14 amino acids. CDR3 region: CASGQGWDNSPLHF. The CDR3 DNA sequence: TGTGCCAGTGGACAGGGGTGGGATAATTCACCCCTCCACTTT.